This T cell receptor beta chain was sequenced for a study of cytomegalovirus exposure and HLA in healthy donors. Study-wide results and limits: The authors reported that TCR beta sequences could predict HLA-A and HLA-B alleles. These predictions were accurate for most subjects in the first cohort. After further analysis at a later stage, roughly 16,000 TCR beta sequences were associated with HLA alleles at 0.05 false discovery rate.

This clone was seen a handful of times. The target antigen is unknown. CDR1 is LNHNV and CDR2 is YYDKDF in the germline V gene (reference sequence). V shed 5 bases, J shed 4 bases, and the junction held 8 bases outside the gene matches. CDR3 length equals 15 residues. The PCR made use of 60 Vbeta and 13 Jbeta primers. Using immunoSEQ multiplex PCR, the repertoire was profiled, and TCRdb retains in-frame clones only, with some absent. The table has around 200,000 clones, more than 60% seen once; the top ten hold about 3.4%. Sequenced material: PBMCs. V is TRBV15 and J is TRBJ2-7, with TRBD1 matching 10 bases. The source is a female donor in good health and CMV-seronegative. CDR3 coding DNA: TGTGCCACCAGCCCAAGCGGGACAGGGGCATACGAGCAGTACTTC. This translates into CATSPSGTGAYEQYF.